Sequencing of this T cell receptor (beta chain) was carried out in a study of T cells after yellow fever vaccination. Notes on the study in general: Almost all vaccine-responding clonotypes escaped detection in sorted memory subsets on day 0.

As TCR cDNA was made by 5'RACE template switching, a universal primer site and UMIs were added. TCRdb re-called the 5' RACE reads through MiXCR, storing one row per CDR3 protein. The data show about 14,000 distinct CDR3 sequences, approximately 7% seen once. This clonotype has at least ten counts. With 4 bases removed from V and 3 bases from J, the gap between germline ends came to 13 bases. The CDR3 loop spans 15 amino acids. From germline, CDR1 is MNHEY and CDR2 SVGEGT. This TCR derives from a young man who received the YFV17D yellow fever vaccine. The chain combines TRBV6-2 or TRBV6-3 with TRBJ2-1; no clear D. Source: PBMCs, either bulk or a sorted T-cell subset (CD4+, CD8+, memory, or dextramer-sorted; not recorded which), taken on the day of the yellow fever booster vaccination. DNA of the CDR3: TGTGCCAGCAGTTCAGACATCAGCCTCTACAATGAGCAGTTCTTC. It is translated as CASSSDISLYNEQFF.